This TCR beta chain is drawn from a study of T cell repertoires in cytomegalovirus infection. The overall study: Public TCR beta signature analysis indicated the presence of both CMV infection and matching HLA type.

The CDR3 runs 20 residues. J lost 5 bases, V lost 3 bases, and 16 bases had no gene match. Germline-derived CDR1 and CDR2 are SGHVS and FNYEAQ. TCRdb reprocessed the reads via MiXCR and lists one record per CDR3 protein. The sample includes 740,000 or so distinct CDR3 sequences, less than 40% of them seen just once. This clonotype was detected only a few times. Sequencing input: PBMCs. This TCR derives from a human donor in good health (CMV status not recorded). Some clones in this sample may be carry-over from other donors' samples. V gene TRBV7-6 combines with J gene TRBJ2-2; TRBD2 aligns across 12 bases. The CDR3 bases are TGTGCCAGCAGCTTTAACGTCGGTGATAGCACTAGCGGGGGGACCGGGGAGCTGTTTTTT. Its protein product is CASSFNVGDSTSGGTGELFF. The full variable domain, rest sourced from reference TRBV7-6 and TRBJ2-2, is GAGVSQSPRYKVTKRGQDVALRCDPISGHVSLYWYRQALGQGPEFLTYFNYEAQQDKSGLPNDRFSAERPEGSISTLTIQRTEQRDSAMYRCASSFNVGDSTSGGTGELFFGEGSRLTVL.